This T cell receptor (beta chain) derives from a study of T cell repertoires in cytomegalovirus infection. V was clipped by 6 bases and J by 2 bases; unmatched bases: 8. This CDR3 has 15 amino acids. In regard to this clonotype: Its antigen is not identified.

Whole-study results and caveats: Ex vivo, HLA-C-restricted CMV-specific TCR beta clonotypes prevailed over the rest of the response.

TCRdb analysed the reads with MiXCR anew, one entry per CDR3 protein. The table has 570,000 or so distinct CDR3 sequences, around two fifths seen once; the top ten hold 48%. The specimen comprised cultured PBMCs, sampled from culture after CMV antigen stimulation. The genes are TRBV12-3 or TRBV12-4 and TRBJ2-3, with 7 bases that match TRBD1. This receptor was identified in a human donor in good health (CMV status not recorded). Some clones in this sample may be carry-over from other donors' samples. The DNA of the CDR3 is TGTGCCAGCAGCTTTACCCAGGGGGTCACAGATACGCAGTATTTT. Translation gives CASSFTQGVTDTQYF.